Below, 20 T cell receptor beta chains from the same sample are listed, as sequenced in a study of blood T cell repertoires in COVID-19. Clones were sequenced by immunoSEQ multiplex PCR, and TCRdb holds only the in-frame ones, with some missing. Among over 200,000 clones listed, approximately 81% were seen once. Material for sequencing was PBMCs or T cells enriched from blood (not recorded which). The receptors stem from a woman in her 50s with acute COVID-19.

The J gene is TRBJ2-1, the V gene TRBV7-9; TRBD2 matches 9 bases. J was trimmed by 4 bases and V by 5 bases; bases with no gene match: 9. Germline V gene sequence: CDR1 SEHNR, CDR2 FQNEAQ (reference sequence). The CDR3 totals 16 residues. CDR3: CASSRGLANLYNEQFF. The CDR3 nucleotides read TGTGCCAGCAGCCGTGGACTAGCGAATCTTTACAATGAGCAGTTCTTC.

The chain is built from TRBV5-1 and TRBJ2-7; 11 bases agree with TRBD2. V was clipped by 4 bases and J by 4 bases; unmatched bases: 7. The CDR3 extends over 15 amino acids. Germline V gene sequence: CDR1 SGHRS, CDR2 YFSETQ. The CDR3 region is CASSPTSGNLYEQYF. As DNA, the CDR3 is TGCGCCAGCAGCCCGACTAGCGGGAACCTTTACGAGCAGTACTTC.

The rearrangement joins TRBV4-1 to TRBJ1-4; unclear D gene. Between the trimmed V and J ends, which lost 2 bases and 6 bases, there was a span of 19 bases. Germline lookup yields CDR1 MGHRA and CDR2 YSYEKL. The CDR3 runs to 17 residues. CDR3 nucleotides: TGCGCCAGCAGCCAACCCCGGACTCAGTATGGGGATGAAAAACTGTTTTTT. Its protein product is CASSQPRTQYGDEKLFF.

The chain uses TRBV7-6 and TRBJ1-1; 7 bases are shared with TRBD1. The CDR3 sequence is 16 residues long. Germline CDR1 and CDR2: SGHVS and FNYEAQ. V shed 2 bases, J shed 1 base, and the junction held 7 bases outside the gene matches. The CDR3 DNA is TGTGCCAGCAGCTTATTGGCAGGGGGTGCGAACACTGAAGCTTTCTTT. Amino acids: CASSLLAGGANTEAFF.

This chain uses TRBV6-2 or TRBV6-3 with TRBJ2-1; 9 nucleotides align to TRBD2. The CDR3 runs to 14 residues. V dropped 2 bases and J dropped 9; count of bases not matched to a gene: 5. Germline CDR1 MNHEY, CDR2 SVGEGT. The CDR3 sequence is CASSYMGSGSEQFF. The CDR3 DNA is TGTGCCAGCAGTTACATGGGTAGCGGGAGTGAGCAGTTCTTC.

The J gene is TRBJ2-3, the V gene TRBV12-5; TRBD1 agrees at 8 bases. CDR3 length equals 17 residues. The ends lost 5 bases at V and 0 bases at J; junction bases unmatched: 10. Germline loops: CDR1 LGHNT, CDR2 FRNRAP. This chain's CDR3 is CASGPGQGSQSTDTQYF. CDR3 coding DNA: TGTGCTAGTGGTCCCGGACAGGGATCCCAAAGCACAGATACGCAGTATTTT. The full variable domain, with the rest looked up from reference TRBV12-5 and TRBJ2-3, is DARVTQTPRHKVTEMGQEVTMRCQPILGHNTVFWYRQTMMQGLELLAYFRNRAPLDDSGMPKDRFSAEMPDATLATLKIQPSEPRDSAVYFCASGPGQGSQSTDTQYFGPGTRLTVL.

Only one count was recorded for this clone. This chain connects TRBV5-1 to TRBJ2-7, with 8 bases that match TRBD1. CDR3 length equals 14 residues. V was clipped by 4 bases and J by 2 bases; unmatched bases: 5. The germline V gene encodes CDR1 SGHRS and CDR2 YFSETQ. CDR3 loop: CASSVRGLTYEQYF. In DNA form, the CDR3 reads TGCGCCAGCAGCGTCAGGGGGCTGACCTACGAGCAGTACTTC.

The chain employs TRBV7-2 and TRBJ2-7; 10 nucleotides agree with TRBD1. Germline-derived CDR1 and CDR2 are SGHTA and FQGNSA. The CDR3 is made up of 14 amino acids. The V gene end was trimmed by 5 bases and the J gene end by 5 bases; junction bases not matched to a gene: 6. CDR3 nucleotides: TGTGCCAGCAGCCTTTCGGGACAGGGGAACGAGCAGTACTTC. This gives the protein CASSLSGQGNEQYF. Supplemented by reference TRBV7-2 and TRBJ2-7, the full variable domain reads GAGVSQSPSNKVTEKGKDVELRCDPISGHTALYWYRQSLGQGLEFLIYFQGNSAPDKSGLPSDRFSAERTGGSVSTLTIQRTQQEDSAVYLCASSLSGQGNEQYFGPGTRLTVT.

This chain joins TRBV28 and TRBJ1-5; TRBD1 might be the D (5 bases). Germline V CDR1 and CDR2: MDHEN, SYDVKM. The CDR3 contains 15 residues. The ends were cut back, 2 bases at V and 2 bases at J, with 10 bases in the middle. CDR3 in DNA: TGTGCCAGCAGTTTAGGGGCTGGGGGCAATCAGCCCCAGCATTTT. This gives the protein CASSLGAGGNQPQHF.

The gene calls are TRBV5-1 and TRBJ2-7; TRBD1 matches at 12 bases. Trimming took 5 bases from V and 6 from J; bases not matched to a gene: 6. The CDR3 length is 14 residues. The germline V gene encodes CDR1 SGHRS and CDR2 YFSETQ. This CDR3 is CASRVGTGGAEQYF. The CDR3, as DNA: TGCGCCAGCAGGGTGGGGACAGGGGGCGCCGAGCAGTACTTC.

The rearrangement uses TRBV7-2 and TRBJ1-2; 8 bases match TRBD1. The CDR3 covers 14 residues. V gave up 5 bases and J gave up 4 bases; unmatched junction bases: 6. Germline values: CDR1 SGHTA, CDR2 FQGNSA. This CDR3 is CASSTTGAGYGYTF. The CDR3, as DNA: TGTGCCAGCAGCACGACAGGGGCGGGCTATGGCTACACCTTC.

This clone was counted a few times. The gene calls are TRBV9 and TRBJ1-1; D is uncertain. Germline V gives CDR1 SGDLS, CDR2 YYNGEE. The CDR3 runs to 14 residues. V shed 0 bases and J shed 4 bases, with 10 bases lying between them. CDR3 protein: CASSVGGDGTEAFF. The DNA of the CDR3 is TGTGCCAGCAGCGTAGGCGGGGATGGCACTGAAGCTTTCTTT. Variable domain in full (rest from reference TRBV9 and TRBJ1-1): DSGVTQTPKHLITATGQRVTLRCSPRSGDLSVYWYQQSLDQGLQFLIQYYNGEERAKGNILERFSAQQFPDLHSELNLSSLELGDSALYFCASSVGGDGTEAFFGQGTRLTVV.

V is TRBV3-1 (or the pseudogene TRBV3-2) and J is TRBJ1-4; no clear D gene. The CDR3 consists of 13 residues. Germline V gives CDR1 LGHDT, CDR2 YNNKEL (reference sequence). The ends were cut back, 2 bases at V and 8 bases at J, with 9 bases in the middle. The CDR3: CASSQNREEKLFF. CDR3 DNA sequence: TGTGCCAGCAGCCAAAACCGAGAGGAAAAACTGTTTTTT.

The V call is TRBV7-2, the J call TRBJ2-7, with D perhaps matching TRBD1 (6 bases). Trimming took 5 bases from V and 2 from J, leaving 13 bases between them. Looked up from germline, CDR1 is SGHTA and CDR2 is FQGNSA. This CDR3 is built from 14 residues. The CDR3 loop is CASSPGTQTYEQYF. Here the CDR3 DNA reads TGTGCCAGCAGCCCCGGGACACAGACCTACGAGCAGTACTTC.

This sequence joins TRBV23-1 and TRBJ2-1, with D possibly matching TRBD2 (6 bases). TRBV23-1 is recorded as an ORF, its role being uncertain. The CDR3 runs 15 residues. The germline V and J ends were trimmed by 1 base and 6 bases, with 13 bases remaining between them. The CDR3 protein is CASSQFRRGGNEQFF. CDR3 in DNA: TGCGCCAGCAGTCAATTCAGACGGGGAGGCAATGAGCAGTTCTTC.

The J gene is TRBJ2-7, the V gene TRBV4-1, with 9 nucleotides matching TRBD1. V lost 3 bases to trimming and J lost 2 bases; unmatched junction nucleotides: 8. CDR3 size: 16 residues. Germline loops: CDR1 MGHRA, CDR2 YSYEKL. The CDR3, as DNA: TGCGCCAGCAGCCAGATGCCGGGACAGGGTGCCTACGAGCAGTACTTC. It encodes CASSQMPGQGAYEQYF.

The chain uses TRBV15 and TRBJ1-2, with 9 bases aligning to TRBD1. The germline V gene encodes CDR1 LNHNV and CDR2 YYDKDF (reference sequence). CDR3 length: 15 residues. V lost 0 bases to trimming and J lost 7 bases; unmatched junction nucleotides: 6. CDR3 DNA sequence: TGTGCCACCAGCAGAGATACTACAGGGGGCGGTGGCTACACCTTC. Translation: CATSRDTTGGGGYTF.

The rearrangement uses TRBV7-2 and TRBJ1-4, with D perhaps TRBD1 (6 bases). Trimming pared 6 bases from V and 8 bases from J, leaving 19 bases between. The CDR3 consists of 15 residues. Germline CDR1 and CDR2: SGHTA and FQGNSA. CDR3 nucleotides: TGTGCCAGCAGTTCAGGACAGTCCGTGACCGAAAAACTGTTTTTT. Translating it yields CASSSGQSVTEKLFF.

The chain carries TRBV9 and TRBJ1-1, with D unclear. The CDR3 covers 12 residues. Trimming removed 3 bases at V and 2 bases at J, with 5 bases between. Germline CDR1 reads SGDLS; CDR2 reads YYNGEE. CDR3 amino acids: CASSGANTEAFF. Here the CDR3 DNA reads TGTGCCAGCAGCGGGGCTAACACTGAAGCTTTCTTT.

The chain carries TRBV24-1 and TRBJ2-3; 7 nucleotides align to TRBD2. The length of the CDR3 is 12 residues. CDR1 and CDR2 from the germline V gene are KGHDR and SFDVKD. The V and J ends lost 9 bases and 6 bases, in that order; junction bases with no gene match: 5. The CDR3 DNA follows: TGTGCCACCGGGGGGGAGGCGGATACGCAGTATTTT. Translating gives CATGGEADTQYF.